This T cell receptor (beta chain) was sequenced for a study of T cells in Graves' hyperthyroidism and ophthalmopathy. Germline loops: CDR1 MGHDK, CDR2 SYGVNS. The CDR3 covers 14 residues. Trimming pared 6 bases from V and 6 bases from J, leaving 15 bases between. Turning to this clonotype: This could be a read error, since a much larger clone is one nucleotide away.

Using RNA transcripts as the source, TCR beta CDR3 regions were amplified. A first-round RT-PCR of the TCR CDR3 used the HTBI primer set. Each CDR3 protein gets one entry after TCRdb re-called the multiplex PCR reads with MiXCR. The repertoire has about 46,000 distinct CDR3 sequences, roughly 50% of them found once; the top ten carry around 32%. The receptor was isolated from a woman aged 45-65 years with Graves' hyperthyroidism. Sequenced: peripheral blood or thyroid tissue (not recorded which). This chain connects TRBV25-1 to TRBJ1-5; no clear D. The CDR3 region is CASSRERWRQPQHF. CDR3 sequence (DNA): TGTGCCAGCAGCCGCGAACGGTGGCGTCAGCCCCAGCATTTT.